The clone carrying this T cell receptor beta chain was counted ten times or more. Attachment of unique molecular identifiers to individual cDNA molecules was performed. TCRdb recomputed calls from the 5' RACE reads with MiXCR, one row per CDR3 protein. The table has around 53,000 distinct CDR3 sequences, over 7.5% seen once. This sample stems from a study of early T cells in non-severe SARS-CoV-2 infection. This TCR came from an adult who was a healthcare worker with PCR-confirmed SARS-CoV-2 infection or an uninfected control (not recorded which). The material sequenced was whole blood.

CDR3 loop: CRKGYNEQFF. CDR3 sequence (DNA): TGTCGAAAGGGGTACAATGAGCAGTTCTTC. The chain links TRBV6-1 to TRBJ2-1; tentative D call: TRBD1 (5 bases). This CDR3 has 10 residues. Germline-derived CDR1 and CDR2 are MNHNS and SASEGT.